The 24 T cell receptor beta chains presented below share a single source sample, sequenced in a study of blood T cell repertoires in COVID-19. This table comes from immunoSEQ multiplex PCR, and its TCRdb copy is limited to in-frame clones, with some not included. The table includes about 65,000 clones, roughly four fifths detected once. Sequenced: peripheral blood. These receptors came from a man older than 75 with acute or convalescent COVID-19.

This clone turned up a few times. V and J are TRBV21-1 and TRBJ2-2; TRBD1 was called by the table and not checked on the DNA. TRBV21-1 is a pseudogene segment. The CDR3 length is 15 residues. This chain's CDR3 is CASSKGGPNTGELFF. In DNA form, the CDR3 reads TGTGCCAGCAGCAAAGGGGGCCCCAACACCGGGGAGCTGTTTTTT.

The chain uses TRBV14 and TRBJ2-1, with a weak D call TRBD1 (5 bases). Looked up from germline, CDR1 is SGHDN and CDR2 is FVKESK. The V end lost 4 bases, the J end lost 4 bases, and 14 bases lay between the germline ends. The CDR3 loop spans 15 amino acids. CDR3 bases: TGTGCCAGCAGCCCAATGGGGCGATCATACAATGAGCAGTTCTTC. Protein product: CASSPMGRSYNEQFF.

V gene TRBV18 combines with J gene TRBJ1-6, with a possible D match to TRBD1 (5 bases). Germline CDR1 KGHSH, CDR2 LQKENI. This CDR3 comprises 13 residues. V was cut by 6 bases and J by 10 bases, with 13 bases left in between. CDR3 in amino acids: CASSTWGDSPLHF. Here the CDR3 DNA reads TGTGCCAGCTCCACCTGGGGGGACTCACCCCTCCACTTT.

This chain connects TRBV11-3 to TRBJ1-4; tentative D call: TRBD1 (5 bases). The CDR3 is made up of 16 amino acids. V lost 5 bases to trimming and J lost 6 bases, with 19 bases between them. CDR1 and CDR2 from the germline V gene are SGHNT and YENEEA. CDR3 nucleotides: TGTGCCAGCAGCGACCGAATGGGGGGATACTATGAAAAACTGTTTTTT. This translates into CASSDRMGGYYEKLFF.

This clone was seen a few times. V is TRBV7-8 and J is TRBJ1-2; 9 nucleotides agree with TRBD1. This CDR3 is built from 14 residues. The trim removed 5 bases at V and 4 bases at J, leaving 5 bases unmatched. From germline, CDR1 is SGHVS and CDR2 FQNEAQ. This CDR3 is CASSRDRGGYGYTF. The CDR3, as DNA: TGTGCCAGCAGCCGAGACAGGGGGGGCTATGGCTACACCTTC.

This sequence joins TRBV5-1 and TRBJ2-1, with 7 positions matching TRBD1. Trimming removed 2 bases from V and 5 bases from J; junction bases left unmatched: 10. Germline V lookup: CDR1 SGHRS, CDR2 YFSETQ. The CDR3 has 16 residues. CDR3 DNA sequence: TGCGCCAGCAGCTTCACCCCCGGGACAGAGAACAATGAGCAGTTCTTC. This codes for CASSFTPGTENNEQFF.

The gene calls are TRBV16 and TRBJ1-6; D unclear. The CDR3 sequence is 13 residues long. V was pared by 0 bases and J by 10 bases, with 7 bases between. Germline V lookup: CDR1 KGHSY, CDR2 FQNENV. The CDR3 region is CASSQSTNSPLHF. CDR3 nucleotide sequence: TGTGCCAGCAGCCAATCAACAAACTCACCCCTCCACTTT.

J is TRBJ1-2 and V is TRBV6-5; D is ambiguous. This CDR3 region has 14 residues. CDR1 is MNHEY, CDR2 SVGAGI, per germline. V lost 2 bases to trimming and J lost 2 bases, with 9 bases between them. The CDR3: CASSYDRFNYGYTF. The CDR3 nucleotides read TGTGCCAGCAGTTACGATCGGTTCAACTATGGCTACACCTTC.

This clone has a handful of counts. The rearrangement links TRBV5-6 to TRBJ2-5; 9 bases are a match to TRBD1. The germline gives CDR1 SGHDT, CDR2 YYEEEE. CDR3 size: 15 residues. V was pared by 4 bases and J by 4 bases, with 8 bases of the junction left unmatched. The CDR3 bases are TGTGCCAGCAGCGACACGGGACAGGGACTAGAGACCCAGTACTTC. It yields the protein CASSDTGQGLETQYF.

This chain joins TRBV5-1 and TRBJ1-4; TRBD1 matches 9 bases. In germline, CDR1 is SGHRS, CDR2 YFSETQ. The CDR3 runs 18 residues. Trimming at V came to 4 bases and at J to 7 bases, leaving 17 bases not matched to a gene. The CDR3 DNA reads as TGCGCCAGCAGCCGATCCGGACAGGGGAGTCGGGCAGGTGAAAAACTGTTTTTT. It is translated as CASSRSGQGSRAGEKLFF.

The rearrangement links TRBV3-1 (or the pseudogene TRBV3-2) to TRBJ1-2; 7 bases are a match to TRBD1. This CDR3 has 16 residues. Germline CDR1 LGHDT, CDR2 YNNKEL (reference sequence). V was clipped by 6 bases and J by 3 bases; unmatched bases: 13. As DNA, the CDR3 is TGTGCCAGCAGTTATACAGACAGGGCGGGTTACTATGGCTACACCTTC. Protein product: CASSYTDRAGYYGYTF.

This clone has only one observation. This chain links TRBV11-3 with TRBJ1-1; 7 bases fit TRBD1. Looked up from germline, CDR1 is SGHNT and CDR2 is YENEEA. After removal of 5 bases from V and 4 bases from J, the junction contained 10 bases not matched to a gene. CDR3 length: 15 amino acids. The CDR3 reads CASSPGRTGATEAFF. In DNA, the CDR3 is TGTGCCAGCAGCCCAGGCCGGACAGGCGCCACTGAAGCTTTCTTT.

The chain links TRBV9 to TRBJ2-3; 9 positions match TRBD1. Per the germline V gene, CDR1 is SGDLS and CDR2 is YYNGEE. Trimming cost V 1 base and J 4 bases; bases outside gene matches: 4. This CDR3 has 15 residues. DNA for the CDR3: TGTGCCAGCAGCGTACGACAGGGGGGCGCAGATACGCAGTATTTT. The encoded protein is CASSVRQGGADTQYF.

This clone has a handful of counts. J is TRBJ1-6 and V is TRBV7-2, with D possibly matching TRBD1 (5 bases). V was clipped by 1 base and J by 7 bases, with 17 bases between them. CDR3 length: 17 amino acids. The V gene's germline CDR1 is SGHTA and CDR2 FQGNSA. As DNA, the CDR3 is TGTGCCAGCAGCTTAGTGCAGGGCCTCCTTGGGAATTCACCCCTCCACTTT. Translated: CASSLVQGLLGNSPLHF.

The gene calls are TRBV7-9 and TRBJ2-7; a possible D gene is TRBD2 (5 bases). Germline V CDR1 and CDR2: SEHNR, FQNEAQ (reference sequence). This CDR3 comprises 15 residues. Deletions cut 0 bases from V and 1 base from J, with 10 bases between. CDR3 nucleotide sequence: TGTGCCAGCAGCTTAGCCGGGGTAGGATCCTACGAGCAGTACTTC. It specifies CASSLAGVGSYEQYF.

This chain links TRBV4-1 with TRBJ2-5; 10 nucleotides line up with TRBD2. CDR1 MGHRA and CDR2 YSYEKL come from the germline V gene. The CDR3 runs 16 residues. V dropped 5 bases and J dropped 5; count of bases not matched to a gene: 11. The CDR3 spells CASSSGLAASSETQYF. The CDR3 nucleotides are TGCGCCAGCAGCTCAGGACTAGCGGCCTCCAGTGAGACCCAGTACTTC.

This sequence joins TRBV3-1 (or the pseudogene TRBV3-2) and TRBJ1-4; possibly TRBD1 for D (6 bases). Trimming stripped 4 bases from V and 3 bases from J, with 12 bases between. The CDR3 spans 15 residues. Germline V lookup: CDR1 LGHDT, CDR2 YNNKEL (reference sequence). This chain's CDR3 is CASSRIQGPNEKLFF. CDR3 sequence (DNA): TGTGCCAGCAGCCGGATACAGGGTCCTAATGAAAAACTGTTTTTT.

This CDR3 reads CASSQSSGGGNEQFF. CDR3 nucleotide sequence: TGTGCCAGCAGCCAATCGAGTGGGGGCGGCAATGAGCAGTTCTTC. The chain recombines TRBV16 with TRBJ2-1; the D gene is possibly TRBD1 (6 bases). The CDR3 loop spans 15 amino acids. Germline CDR1 KGHSY, CDR2 FQNENV. V lost 0 bases to trimming and J lost 6 bases, with 12 bases between them.

The chain recombines TRBV20-1 with TRBJ1-1, with unresolved D. The CDR3 is 8 amino acids. Trimming took off 5 bases at V and 9 bases at J, with 4 bases between the two ends. CDR1 is DFQATT and CDR2 is SNEGSKA in the germline V gene (reference sequence). The CDR3 DNA reads as TGCAGTGCTGCTAAAGCTTTCTTT. Translating it yields CSAAKAFF.

In this sample, this clone turned up once. V and J are TRBV28 and TRBJ1-2; 8 nucleotides line up with TRBD1. The CDR3 length is 14 residues. Trimming removed 2 bases from V and 4 bases from J; junction bases left unmatched: 3. Germline loops: CDR1 MDHEN, CDR2 SYDVKM. The CDR3 protein is CASSLGQGAYGYTF. CDR3 DNA: TGTGCCAGCAGTTTAGGACAGGGAGCCTATGGCTACACCTTC.

This chain links TRBV18 with TRBJ2-5; possibly TRBD1 for D (6 bases). Trimming stripped 5 bases from V and 5 bases from J, with 12 bases between. There are 13 residues in the CDR3. Germline values: CDR1 KGHSH, CDR2 LQKENI. The CDR3 loop reads CASSVDSWETQYF. The CDR3 DNA reads TGTGCCAGCTCAGTGGACAGCTGGGAGACCCAGTACTTC.

The chain employs TRBV3-1 (or the pseudogene TRBV3-2) and TRBJ2-7; 8 nucleotides align to TRBD1. This CDR3 has 15 amino acids. The germline V gene has CDR1 LGHDT and CDR2 YNNKEL (reference sequence). V lost 4 bases, J lost 2 bases, and 7 bases stayed unmatched. CDR3 coding DNA: TGTGCCAGCAGCCCGCCCGGGACAGGCACCTACGAGCAGTACTTC. This gives the protein CASSPPGTGTYEQYF.

The rearrangement joins TRBV19 to TRBJ1-5; D ambiguous. The CDR3 spans 14 residues. V lost 4 bases to trimming and J lost 3 bases, with 10 bases between them. Germline V gene lookup returns CDR1 LNHDA and CDR2 SQIVND (reference sequence). The CDR3 spells CASSTGNLNQPQHF. CDR3 DNA sequence: TGTGCCAGTAGTACCGGGAACCTCAATCAGCCCCAGCATTTT.

The table lists this clone with a few counts. The chain joins TRBV11-2 to TRBJ1-2; D may be TRBD1 (5 bases). V lost 2 bases to trimming and J lost 4 bases, with 17 bases between them. Germline CDR1 and CDR2: SGHAT and FQNNGV. The CDR3 runs to 16 residues. This chain's CDR3 is CASSLNLGQPLYGYTF. The CDR3 DNA reads as TGTGCCAGCAGCTTAAATCTTGGACAACCTCTCTATGGCTACACCTTC.